These T cell receptor beta chains were read from a single sample in a study of T cells in localized non-small cell lung cancer. Sequencing was performed with immunoSEQ multiplex PCR; in TCRdb, only in-frame clones are kept and a portion is missing. The top ten hold 2% to 3% of the sample, which has approximately 47,000 clones, around 86% seen once. The sample in question was PBMCs, obtained before any cancer treatment. Receptor source: a man between 40 and 69 years old with stage II lung adenocarcinoma. CDR3s include the opening cysteine and the closing phenylalanine or tryptophan. Fields, in order: CDR3 DNA, CDR3 protein, V gene, D gene, clone size, J gene. The D gene is left open where the match is weak. Part of the rows lack a size; the others show once, few, many or a class for expanded clones.

DNA: TGTGCCAGCAGCTTCGACGGCCGCTATGGCTACACCTTC
CDR3: CASSFDGRYGYTF
V: TRBV7-9
D: -
size: -
J: TRBJ1-2

DNA: TGTGCCAGCAGCCCCACGAACACCGGGGAGCTGTTTTTT
CDR3: CASSPTNTGELFF
V: TRBV7-3
D: -
size: -
J: TRBJ2-2

DNA: TGTGCCAGCAGTTTCTTATCCCAGGTGGGGGAGACCCAGTACTTC
CDR3: CASSFLSQVGETQYF
V: TRBV27
D: -
size: -
J: TRBJ2-5

DNA: TGTGCCATCAGTGCCCAATTAGGGGGAACAAAGCCCCAGCATTTT
CDR3: CAISAQLGGTKPQHF
V: TRBV10-3
D: -
size: -
J: TRBJ1-5

DNA: TGTGCCACCTTACAGGGGTTGAACACTGAAGCTTTCTTT
CDR3: CATLQGLNTEAFF
V: TRBV6-1
D: TRBD1
size: -
J: TRBJ1-1

DNA: TGTGCCAGTAAACCTCTAAGCTCCTATAATTCACCCCTCCACTTT
CDR3: CASKPLSSYNSPLHF
V: TRBV19
D: -
size: -
J: TRBJ1-6

DNA: TGTGCCAGTAGTATAGAAGGAGGGGCGAGTGGCTACACCTTC
CDR3: CASSIEGGASGYTF
V: TRBV19
D: -
size: -
J: TRBJ1-2

DNA: TGCGCCAGCAGCACCGGGGGGGCGGATACGCAGTATTTT
CDR3: CASSTGGADTQYF
V: TRBV5-1
D: TRBD2
size: -
J: TRBJ2-3

DNA: TGTGCCAGCAGTTCAGACCCAACAGGAACCTACGAGCAGTACTTC
CDR3: CASSSDPTGTYEQYF
V: TRBV13
D: -
size: -
J: TRBJ2-7

DNA: TGTGCCAGCAAAGAACTTCTCACCTTAGTATCCGGGGAGCTGTTTTTT
CDR3: CASKELLTLVSGELFF
V: TRBV5-8
D: -
size: -
J: TRBJ2-2

DNA: TGCGCCAGCAGCCTAACGGTGGATAACACCGGGGAGCTGTTTTTT
CDR3: CASSLTVDNTGELFF
V: TRBV5-1
D: -
size: -
J: TRBJ2-2

DNA: TGCGCCAGCAGCTTGCCCGCCCCCACAGGGGTTGAGCAGTTCTTC
CDR3: CASSLPAPTGVEQFF
V: TRBV5-1
D: TRBD1
size: -
J: TRBJ2-1

DNA: TGTGCCAGTAGCCCAATGGGGGGCAATCAGCCCCAGCATTTT
CDR3: CASSPMGGNQPQHF
V: TRBV19
D: -
size: -
J: TRBJ1-5

DNA: TGTGCCAGCAGTTCCGAGGATAATTCACCCCTCCACTTT
CDR3: CASSSEDNSPLHF
V: TRBV6-5
D: -
size: -
J: TRBJ1-6

DNA: TGTGCCAGCAGCCAGCTCGTGGGGGGCACTGAAGCTTTCTTT
CDR3: CASSQLVGGTEAFF
V: TRBV9
D: -
size: few
J: TRBJ1-1

DNA: TGTGCCACCTTAACCAGTCGAGGCCGGGAAAAACTGTTTTTT
CDR3: CATLTSRGREKLFF
V: TRBV2
D: -
size: -
J: TRBJ1-4

DNA: TGCGCCAGCAGCCAAGGGGGGGGGCGAACTAATGAAAAACTGTTTTTT
CDR3: CASSQGGGRTNEKLFF
V: TRBV4-1
D: -
size: -
J: TRBJ1-4

DNA: TGTGCCAGCAGCTTAGCTGGACACCCGGATCGATCCCAGCATTTT
CDR3: CASSLAGHPDRSQHF
V: TRBV7-8
D: -
size: -
J: TRBJ1-5

DNA: TGTGCCAGGTATGACAGGGAATCTCATGAAAAACTGTTTTTT
CDR3: CARYDRESHEKLFF
V: TRBV2
D: TRBD1
size: -
J: TRBJ1-4

DNA: TGTGCCAGTGGGACCGCTAATTCTAACTATGGCTACACCTTC
CDR3: CASGTANSNYGYTF
V: TRBV7-9
D: -
size: -
J: TRBJ1-2

DNA: TGCGCCAGCAGCATACAAGAGACCCAGTACTTC
CDR3: CASSIQETQYF
V: TRBV5-1
D: -
size: -
J: TRBJ2-5

DNA: TGTGCCAGCAGTTTGACGGGAAGCAATCAGCCCCAGCATTTT
CDR3: CASSLTGSNQPQHF
V: TRBV27
D: -
size: -
J: TRBJ1-5

DNA: TGTGCCAGCAGCTTACAGGGGCGTGGGGGCACAGATACGCAGTATTTT
CDR3: CASSLQGRGGTDTQYF
V: TRBV7-6
D: -
size: -
J: TRBJ2-3

DNA: TGTGCCTGGAGTGTACTGGCATCCCGGACCCAGTACTTC
CDR3: CAWSVLASRTQYF
V: TRBV30
D: -
size: -
J: TRBJ2-5

DNA: TGTGCCAGCAGCTTAGCGTTGGGGAATTCACCCCTCCACTTT
CDR3: CASSLALGNSPLHF
V: TRBV7-8
D: -
size: -
J: TRBJ1-6

DNA: TGTGCCAGTAGTCGGGGTTGGGACACTGAAGCTTTCTTT
CDR3: CASSRGWDTEAFF
V: TRBV19
D: -
size: -
J: TRBJ1-1

DNA: TGCGCCAGCAGTGTCTATAGCGGGGGCAGCACAGATACGCAGTATTTT
CDR3: CASSVYSGGSTDTQYF
V: TRBV10-2
D: TRBD2
size: -
J: TRBJ2-3

DNA: TGTGCCAGCAGCCAAATGGGACAGGAACGCACAGATACGCAGTATTTT
CDR3: CASSQMGQERTDTQYF
V: TRBV14
D: TRBD1
size: -
J: TRBJ2-3

DNA: TGTGCCAGCAGCTTGGCTACGGCAGGGGCTTTATTCTATGGCTACACCTTC
CDR3: CASSLATAGALFYGYTF
V: TRBV5-6
D: -
size: -
J: TRBJ1-2

DNA: TGTGCCAGCAGTTCTTCAACCCGCCGTACTGTCTATGGCTACACCTTC
CDR3: CASSSSTRRTVYGYTF
V: TRBV2
D: -
size: -
J: TRBJ1-2

DNA: TGTGCCAGCTCACCTGGGGGGGGGCGGAGCCGCACTGAAGCTTTCTTT
CDR3: CASSPGGGRSRTEAFF
V: TRBV18
D: -
size: -
J: TRBJ1-1

DNA: TGTGCCAGCAGTTTTCCAGGGCGTGGCTACACCTTC
CDR3: CASSFPGRGYTF
V: TRBV27
D: -
size: -
J: TRBJ1-2

DNA: TGTGCCAGCAGCTCCGGGCAGGGGGGCTACACCTTC
CDR3: CASSSGQGGYTF
V: TRBV7-9
D: -
size: -
J: TRBJ1-2

DNA: TGTGCCAGCAGCCACCAACAGGGATACTATGGCTACACCTTC
CDR3: CASSHQQGYYGYTF
V: TRBV14
D: -
size: -
J: TRBJ1-2

DNA: TGTGCCAGCACCCTTGATTATGGCTACACCTTC
CDR3: CASTLDYGYTF
V: TRBV6-1
D: -
size: -
J: TRBJ1-2

DNA: TGCGCCAGCAGCTTGGTCGCAGGGTCTGAGACCCAGTACTTC
CDR3: CASSLVAGSETQYF
V: TRBV5-1
D: -
size: -
J: TRBJ2-5

DNA: TGTGCCAGCAGTTACTCGAGGGGGCGAGGCTATGGCTACACCTTC
CDR3: CASSYSRGRGYGYTF
V: TRBV6-5
D: TRBD1
size: -
J: TRBJ1-2

DNA: TGTGCCAGCAGTGAAGGACAGGGATGGACCGGGGAGCTGTTTTTT
CDR3: CASSEGQGWTGELFF
V: TRBV6-1
D: TRBD1
size: -
J: TRBJ2-2

DNA: TGTGCCAGCAGCTTTAGCGGGGGAGGAGATACGCAGTATTTT
CDR3: CASSFSGGGDTQYF
V: TRBV7-8
D: TRBD2
size: -
J: TRBJ2-3

DNA: TGTGCCACCCTTTGGGGGGGGCGAACCGGGGAGCTGTTTTTT
CDR3: CATLWGGRTGELFF
V: TRBV28
D: -
size: -
J: TRBJ2-2

DNA: TGTGCCAGCAGTATCCTAGGGGGGGAGCAGTACTTC
CDR3: CASSILGGEQYF
V: TRBV27
D: -
size: -
J: TRBJ2-7

DNA: TGTGCCAGTAGTGGAGGACGGTTTAACTATGGCTACACCTTC
CDR3: CASSGGRFNYGYTF
V: TRBV19
D: -
size: -
J: TRBJ1-2

DNA: TGTGCCAGCAGCAAGACCGGGACCCCCTATTACGAGCAGTACTTC
CDR3: CASSKTGTPYYEQYF
V: TRBV9
D: -
size: once
J: TRBJ2-7

DNA: TGCGCCAGCAGCCAAGATCCCCAGGGGGCGGATACCGGGGAGCTGTTTTTT
CDR3: CASSQDPQGADTGELFF
V: TRBV4-1
D: TRBD1
size: -
J: TRBJ2-2

DNA: TGTGCCAGCAGACCTAACAGGGGGCAGGGTGGCTACACCTTC
CDR3: CASRPNRGQGGYTF
V: TRBV6-6
D: TRBD1
size: -
J: TRBJ1-2

DNA: TGCGCCAGCAGCACTCCTGGAGATACGCAGTATTTT
CDR3: CASSTPGDTQYF
V: TRBV5-1
D: -
size: -
J: TRBJ2-3

DNA: TGTGCCAGCAGTGAAGCGGGGGGTTCTTCGGACGGCTCTGGAAACACCATATATTTT
CDR3: CASSEAGGSSDGSGNTIYF
V: TRBV2
D: -
size: -
J: TRBJ1-3

DNA: TGTGCCAGTAGTAGAGATCCGGGACATAGGCAGCCCCAGCATTTT
CDR3: CASSRDPGHRQPQHF
V: TRBV19
D: -
size: -
J: TRBJ1-5

DNA: TGCAGCGTTGGGACCCAGCAAGAGACCCAGTACTTC
CDR3: CSVGTQQETQYF
V: TRBV29-1
D: -
size: -
J: TRBJ2-5

DNA: TGTGCCAGCAGTAGCGTAGGTCGTCAGCCCCAGCATTTT
CDR3: CASSSVGRQPQHF
V: TRBV27
D: -
size: -
J: TRBJ1-5

DNA: TGCGCCAGCAGCTTGGTAGGACCCAGACAGAATGGCTACACCTTC
CDR3: CASSLVGPRQNGYTF
V: TRBV5-1
D: -
size: -
J: TRBJ1-2

DNA: TGTGCCAGCAGTAATTCTCGGGGGGGTAACACTGAAGCTTTCTTT
CDR3: CASSNSRGGNTEAFF
V: TRBV2
D: -
size: -
J: TRBJ1-1

DNA: TGTGCCAGTAGTAAAGGAGGGGATGGGACTAATGAAAAACTGTTTTTT
CDR3: CASSKGGDGTNEKLFF
V: TRBV19
D: -
size: -
J: TRBJ1-4

DNA: TGTGCCAGCAGCTTAGGAGTCGCTGAAGCTTTCTTT
CDR3: CASSLGVAEAFF
V: TRBV7-6
D: -
size: -
J: TRBJ1-1

DNA: TGTGCCAGCAGGGGGGGCCTAGCGGGGGCCCTCTTGTACTTC
CDR3: CASRGGLAGALLYF
V: TRBV2
D: TRBD2
size: -
J: TRBJ2-5

DNA: TGTGCCAGCAGTCAAACAGGGGGAGAGACCCAGTACTTC
CDR3: CASSQTGGETQYF
V: TRBV6-6
D: TRBD1
size: -
J: TRBJ2-5

DNA: TGTGCCAGCAGCGCGGAACCCTGGACAGGCGTCGGCGTGTCCGGGGAGCTGTTTTTT
CDR3: CASSAEPWTGVGVSGELFF
V: TRBV9
D: TRBD1
size: once
J: TRBJ2-2

DNA: TGTGCCAGCAGCCCCCTAGGTAGCGGAACAGATACGCAGTATTTT
CDR3: CASSPLGSGTDTQYF
V: TRBV7-8
D: -
size: once
J: TRBJ2-3

DNA: TGTGCCAGCTCGCCAATACACCACACTGAAGCTTTCTTT
CDR3: CASSPIHHTEAFF
V: TRBV18
D: -
size: once
J: TRBJ1-1

DNA: TGTGCCAGCAGCCCCCTCACAAGGGGACCTGAAACCGTTCCCTACGAGCAGTACTTC
CDR3: CASSPLTRGPETVPYEQYF
V: TRBV7-2
D: -
size: once
J: TRBJ2-7